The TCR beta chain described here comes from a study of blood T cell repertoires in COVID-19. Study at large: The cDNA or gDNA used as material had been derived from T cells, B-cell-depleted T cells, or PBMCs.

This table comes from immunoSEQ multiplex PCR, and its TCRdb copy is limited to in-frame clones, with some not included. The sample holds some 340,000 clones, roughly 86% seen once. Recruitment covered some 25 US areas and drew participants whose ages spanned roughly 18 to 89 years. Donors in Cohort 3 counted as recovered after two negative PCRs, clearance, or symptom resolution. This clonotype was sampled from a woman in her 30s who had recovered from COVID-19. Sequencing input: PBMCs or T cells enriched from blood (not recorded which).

The CDR3 sequence is CATSREGQGWAGYTF. In DNA form, the CDR3 reads TGTGCCACCAGCAGAGAAGGGCAGGGTTGGGCTGGCTACACCTTC. This rearrangement joins TRBV15 to TRBJ1-2; D might be TRBD1 (5 bases). V was clipped by 0 bases and J by 7 bases, with 15 bases between them. Germline loops: CDR1 LNHNV, CDR2 YYDKDF (reference sequence). The CDR3 runs 15 residues.